This T cell receptor (beta chain) was profiled in a study of CD8+CD57+ T cells in acquired aplastic anemia. Study information: There were roughly 9.8 million reads, on average, for CD4+ cells from healthy donors.

Genomic DNA, the template, was used for profiling of the TCR beta VDJ and CDR3. TCRdb ran MiXCR on the reads and lists one entry per CDR3 protein. The table lists 65,000 or so distinct CDR3 sequences, less than 65% of them singletons, with roughly 2.5% in the top ten. Comment on this clonotype: What it binds is unknown.

Germline lookup yields CDR1 LNHNV and CDR2 YYDKDF (reference sequence). CDR3 length: 19 residues. Unmatched junction bases numbered 23, after V lost 5 bases and J lost 4 bases. Study-level points and caveats: About 30 was the count of CD8+ CDR3 sequences that patients shared with controls.

The material sequenced was sorted CD4+, CD8+, or CD8+CD57+ T cells (not recorded which) from PBMCs. V and J are TRBV15 and TRBJ2-7; 7 bases agree with TRBD2. This receptor was obtained from a human donor in good health, serving as a control. The CDR3 DNA follows: TGTGCCACCAGCCCCCGGGATACGTTCGGCGGCGAGGGACTATACGAGCAGTACTTC. As protein: CATSPRDTFGGEGLYEQYF.